These 29 T cell receptor beta chains were all obtained from the same sample, sequenced in a study of blood T cell repertoires in COVID-19. Clones were read by immunoSEQ multiplex PCR, and TCRdb kept only the in-frame ones, dropping some. This table has hundreds of thousands of clones, roughly 80% appearing once. What was sequenced was PBMCs or T cells enriched from blood (not recorded which). The receptors shown here come from a middle-aged man who had been exposed to COVID-19.

The table lists this clone with a count of one. The chain carries TRBV28 and TRBJ2-3; 9 bases are a match to TRBD2. The CDR3 is 12 residues long. Trimming cost V 5 bases and J 14 bases; bases outside gene matches: 8. The V gene's germline CDR1 is MDHEN and CDR2 SYDVKM. The DNA of the CDR3 is TGTGCCAGCAGTCGCACCGGGACTAGCCCGTATTTT. Protein product: CASSRTGTSPYF.

In this sample, this clone turned up a few times. CDR3 bases: TGCGCCAGCAGGCAGGATATTGGGTTGAACACTGAAGCTTTCTTT. Residues: CASRQDIGLNTEAFF. J is TRBJ1-1 and V is TRBV5-1; unclear D gene. Germline CDR1 is SGHRS and CDR2 is YFSETQ. V lost 5 bases and J lost 0, with 14 bases in between. The CDR3 contains 15 residues.

The chain is built from TRBV9 and TRBJ2-5; TRBD2 might be the D (6 bases). The CDR3 totals 15 residues. The V end was cut by 4 bases, the J end by 1 base, with 14 bases between. CDR1 SGDLS and CDR2 YYNGEE come from the germline V gene. The CDR3 DNA follows: TGTGCCAGCAGCAACCTGTTGGGACTCCAAGAGACCCAGTACTTC. Protein sequence: CASSNLLGLQETQYF.

V usage is TRBV12-3 or TRBV12-4 and J usage is TRBJ1-3; the D gene is possibly TRBD1 (5 bases). This CDR3 comprises 12 residues. The V end lost 10 bases, the J end lost 4 bases, and 11 bases lay between the germline ends. The CDR3 here is CATGGLGNTIYF. CDR3 DNA: TGTGCCACGGGGGGTCTCGGAAACACCATATATTTT.

The V call is TRBV7-9, the J call TRBJ2-1; D may be TRBD2 (5 bases). V was clipped by 9 bases and J by 6 bases, with 12 bases between them. The CDR3 spans 12 residues. Germline CDR1 SEHNR, CDR2 FQNEAQ (reference sequence). CDR3 bases: TGTGCCAGGGTGACTACCCTCAATGAGCAGTTCTTC. Translation: CARVTTLNEQFF.

The V call is TRBV10-3, the J call TRBJ1-1, with D possibly matching TRBD1 (5 bases). Germline assignment: CDR1 ENHRY and CDR2 SYGVKD. Between the trimmed V and J ends, which lost 6 bases and 1 base, there was a span of 9 bases. The CDR3 is 13 residues long. For the CDR3, the DNA is TGTGCCATCAGCGGGGGACGGAACACTGAAGCTTTCTTT. The encoded protein is CAISGGRNTEAFF.

This clone has a handful of counts. V gene TRBV6-5 combines with J gene TRBJ1-2, with D possibly TRBD1 on 5 matching bases. Trimming shortened V by 0 bases and J by 7 bases, and 12 bases separated the two germline ends. The CDR3 consists of 14 residues. Germline assignment: CDR1 MNHEY and CDR2 SVGAGI. CDR3 bases: TGTGCCAGCAGTTACTCTAGGCAGGGCGGTGGCTACACCTTC. Translation gives CASSYSRQGGGYTF.

This chain connects TRBV29-1 to TRBJ2-7, with D maybe TRBD2 (6 bases). The CDR3 totals 16 residues. Trimming took off 2 bases at V and 2 bases at J, with 19 bases between the two ends. Germline values: CDR1 SQVTM, CDR2 ANQGSEA. The CDR3 loop is CSVERHQRALAYEQYF. DNA for the CDR3: TGCAGCGTTGAAAGGCACCAGCGGGCTCTAGCCTACGAGCAGTACTTC.

This chain joins TRBV9 and TRBJ1-1; D perhaps matches TRBD1 (5 bases). V gave up 2 bases and J gave up 4 bases, with 12 bases separating them. Germline lookup yields CDR1 SGDLS and CDR2 YYNGEE. The CDR3 has 14 residues. CDR3 in amino acids: CASSVSGASTEAFF. The CDR3 DNA reads as TGTGCCAGCAGCGTCAGTGGGGCGAGCACTGAAGCTTTCTTT.

This sequence joins TRBV5-1 and TRBJ2-3; 11 bases fit TRBD2. V lost 4 bases, J lost 0 bases, and 7 bases stayed unmatched. The CDR3 contains 17 residues. From germline, CDR1 is SGHRS and CDR2 YFSETQ. CDR3 loop: CASSLRTSGLSTDTQYF. The CDR3 DNA reads as TGCGCCAGCAGCCTCAGGACTAGCGGGCTTAGCACAGATACGCAGTATTTT.

The genes are TRBV7-9 and TRBJ1-2; 7 positions match TRBD1. CDR1 and CDR2 (germline): SEHNR, FQNEAQ (reference sequence). CDR3 length: 14 amino acids. Trimming cost V 5 bases and J 6 bases; bases outside gene matches: 9. The CDR3 loop reads CASSRDSPTNGYTF. For the CDR3, the DNA is TGTGCCAGCAGCCGGGACAGTCCGACTAATGGCTACACCTTC.

The J gene is TRBJ1-5, the V gene TRBV27; TRBD1 matches 7 bases. The CDR3 consists of 16 residues. CDR1 MNHEY and CDR2 SMNVEV come from the germline V gene (reference sequence). Unmatched junction bases numbered 15, after V lost 8 bases and J lost 5 bases. The chain's CDR3 is CASQSLQGQMDQPQHF. In DNA, the CDR3 is TGTGCCAGCCAATCTCTACAGGGGCAGATGGATCAGCCCCAGCATTTT.

The chain has TRBV10-3 and TRBJ1-2; weak D call: TRBD1 (6 bases). The CDR3 is 16 amino acids. Germline CDR1 ENHRY, CDR2 SYGVKD. V shed 10 bases and J shed 8 bases, with 29 bases lying between them. The CDR3 region is CATFAGRYNSGEGYTF. CDR3 coding DNA: TGTGCCACCTTCGCGGGTCGATACAACTCAGGGGAAGGCTACACCTTC.

The chain uses TRBV10-2 and TRBJ2-2; 10 bases are shared with TRBD2. This CDR3 region has 16 residues. The V segment lost 6 bases and the J segment 3 bases; nucleotides outside the gene matches: 7. The germline gives CDR1 WSHSY, CDR2 SAAADI. In DNA, the CDR3 is TGCGCCAGCAGGGGGTCAGCGGGGGGGTACACCGGGGAGCTGTTTTTT. Translation gives CASRGSAGGYTGELFF.

The chain combines TRBV6-5 with TRBJ1-2; no reliable D call. Germline V lookup: CDR1 MNHEY, CDR2 SVGAGI. Trimming removed 8 bases from V and 0 bases from J, with 13 bases in between. This CDR3 is 14 amino acids long. The CDR3 DNA is TGTGCCAGCCGGTTGTCGGGGTCTAACTATGGCTACACCTTC. It yields the protein CASRLSGSNYGYTF.

The chain has TRBV4-1 and TRBJ2-3; 8 nucleotides line up with TRBD2. The CDR3 extends over 17 amino acids. Germline V gene data show CDR1 as MGHRA and CDR2 as YSYEKL. J lost 0 bases, V lost 6 bases, and 11 bases had no gene match. CDR3 nucleotides: TGCGCCAGCAGATATCTCGTAGCGGGGTCTAGCACAGATACGCAGTATTTT. Translating it yields CASRYLVAGSSTDTQYF.

The chain combines TRBV24-1 with TRBJ1-2; 9 nucleotides line up with TRBD1. Germline CDR1 is KGHDR and CDR2 is SFDVKD. CDR3 length equals 13 residues. V was clipped by 4 bases and J by 6 bases; unmatched bases: 2. The CDR3 loop is CATSEWDRDGYTF. Written as DNA, the CDR3 is TGTGCCACCAGTGAATGGGACAGGGATGGCTACACCTTC.

The V call is TRBV11-2, the J call TRBJ2-7; possible D gene TRBD2, 6 bases. Germline CDR1 is SGHAT and CDR2 is FQNNGV. The ends were cut back, 1 base at V and 6 bases at J, with 19 bases in the middle. The CDR3 is 16 residues long. The CDR3 reads CASSLGAGLRIGEQYF. The CDR3 DNA reads TGTGCCAGCAGCTTAGGGGCGGGACTCCGGATTGGCGAGCAGTACTTC. The variable domain in full, completed from reference TRBV11-2 and TRBJ2-7, reads EAGVAQSPRYKIIEKRQSVAFWCNPISGHATLYWYQQILGQGPKLLIQFQNNGVVDDSQLPKDRFSAERLKGVDSTLKIQPAKLEDSAVYLCASSLGAGLRIGEQYFGPGTRLTVT.

The V and J genes are TRBV5-1 and TRBJ2-2; tentatively, D is TRBD2 (6 bases). Germline CDR1 is SGHRS and CDR2 is YFSETQ. The germline V and J ends were trimmed by 0 bases and 0 bases, with 12 bases remaining between them. The CDR3 runs 17 residues. In DNA form, the CDR3 reads TGCGCCAGCAGCTTGGGGCGGGACGGACCGAACACCGGGGAGCTGTTTTTT. Encoded protein: CASSLGRDGPNTGELFF.

CDR3: CASRMGGSSTGELFF. DNA of the CDR3: TGTGCCAGCAGAATGGGCGGGAGTAGTACCGGGGAGCTGTTTTTT. The V and J genes are TRBV6-5 and TRBJ2-2, with 7 bases that match TRBD2. CDR1 and CDR2 from the germline V gene are MNHEY and SVGAGI. The CDR3 has 15 amino acids. V lost 6 bases and J lost 5; bases outside the gene matches: 9.

This chain connects TRBV4-1 to TRBJ2-7, with D tentatively TRBD2 (6 bases). V was cut by 4 bases and J by 6 bases, with 13 bases left in between. This CDR3 contains 13 residues. The germline CDR1 and CDR2 sequences are MGHRA and YSYEKL. CDR3 sequence (DNA): TGCGCCAGCAGCCGCAAACTAGCAGTCGAGCAGTACTTC. This translates into CASSRKLAVEQYF.

The rearrangement joins TRBV30 to TRBJ1-3; maybe TRBD1 (6 bases). Trimming took off 5 bases at V and 2 bases at J, with 13 bases between the two ends. This CDR3 is 14 amino acids long. Germline-derived CDR1 and CDR2 are GTSNPN and SVGIG (reference sequence). The CDR3 nucleotides read TGTGCCTGGGAGACCAGGGGTGCTGGAAACACCATATATTTT. This codes for CAWETRGAGNTIYF.

As to this clone: The same CDR3 is also encoded by other DNA sequences in this sample. The J gene is TRBJ2-1, the V gene TRBV24-1; TRBD2 agrees at 10 bases. V trimming: 5 bases; J trimming: 6 bases; junction bases outside the gene matches: 3. There are 14 residues in the CDR3. The germline gives CDR1 KGHDR, CDR2 SFDVKD. Here the CDR3 reads CATSGTSGLNEQFF. The CDR3 coding sequence is TGTGCCACCAGTGGGACTAGCGGACTCAATGAGCAGTTCTTC.

The chain links TRBV5-1 to TRBJ1-5, with D possibly matching TRBD1 (5 bases). Germline CDR1 is SGHRS and CDR2 is YFSETQ. The CDR3 consists of 16 residues. V was clipped by 1 base and J by 8 bases, with 19 bases between them. The CDR3 DNA is TGCGCCAGCAGCTTGAGACCTCTAGCAGGGAGGGAGCCCCAGCATTTT. Amino acid sequence: CASSLRPLAGREPQHF.

The chain joins TRBV5-1 to TRBJ2-1; TRBD1 matches at 9 bases. The CDR3 is 14 amino acids. Germline loops: CDR1 SGHRS, CDR2 YFSETQ. V dropped 5 bases and J dropped 9; count of bases not matched to a gene: 9. CDR3 region: CASSGGTGNSEQFF. For the CDR3, the DNA is TGCGCCAGCAGTGGTGGGACAGGGAATAGTGAGCAGTTCTTC.

This rearrangement joins TRBV25-1 to TRBJ1-2; 7 bases line up with TRBD1. The V segment lost 3 bases and the J segment 5 bases; nucleotides outside the gene matches: 12. Per the germline V gene, CDR1 is MGHDK and CDR2 is SYGVNS. CDR3 length equals 16 residues. As DNA, the CDR3 is TGTGCCAGCAGTGATTGGGGGGACAGCTTTTTTTATGGCTACACCTTC. As protein: CASSDWGDSFFYGYTF.

The chain joins TRBV11-3 to TRBJ2-2; D might be TRBD1 (5 bases). CDR1 SGHNT and CDR2 YENEEA come from the germline V gene. Trimming shortened V by 2 bases and J by 4 bases, and 17 bases separated the two germline ends. This CDR3 contains 17 residues. The CDR3, as DNA: TGTGCCAGCAGCTTAAACCCACAGGAAACGGCCACCGGGGAGCTGTTTTTT. It encodes CASSLNPQETATGELFF.

The chain combines TRBV5-6 with TRBJ1-4; TRBD1 matches 8 bases. This CDR3 contains 17 residues. V gave up 1 base and J gave up 0 bases; unmatched junction bases: 5. Looked up from germline, CDR1 is SGHDT and CDR2 is YYEEEE. CDR3 sequence: CASSLPGQGPTNEKLFF. CDR3 nucleotide sequence: TGTGCCAGCAGCTTGCCCGGACAGGGCCCAACTAATGAAAAACTGTTTTTT.

V and J are TRBV7-2 and TRBJ1-2; no clear D. This CDR3 region has 13 residues. Germline V gene data show CDR1 as SGHTA and CDR2 as FQGNSA. Trimming cost V 11 bases and J 4 bases, with 17 bases left between them. DNA for the CDR3: TGTGCCCTTACTAGGGCAGGCGTCTATGGCTACACCTTC. As protein: CALTRAGVYGYTF. Looking up the rest from reference TRBV7-2 and TRBJ1-2 gives the full variable domain: GAGVSQSPSNKVTEKGKDVELRCDPISGHTALYWYRQSLGQGLEFLIYFQGNSAPDKSGLPSDRFSAERTGGSVSTLTIQRTQQEDSAVYLCALTRAGVYGYTFGSGTRLTVV.